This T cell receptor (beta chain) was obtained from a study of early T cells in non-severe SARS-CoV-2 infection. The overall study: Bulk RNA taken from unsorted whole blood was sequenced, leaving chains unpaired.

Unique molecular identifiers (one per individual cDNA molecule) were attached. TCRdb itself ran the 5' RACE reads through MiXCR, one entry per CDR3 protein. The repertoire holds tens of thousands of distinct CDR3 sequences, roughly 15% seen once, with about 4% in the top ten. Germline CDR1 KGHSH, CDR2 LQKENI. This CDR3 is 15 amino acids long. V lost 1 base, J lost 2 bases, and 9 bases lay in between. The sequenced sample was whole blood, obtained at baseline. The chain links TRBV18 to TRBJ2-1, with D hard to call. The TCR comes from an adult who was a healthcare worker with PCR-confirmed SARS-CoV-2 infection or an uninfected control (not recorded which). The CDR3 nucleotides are TGTGCCAGCTCACCACGAGGAGAAACCTACAATGAGCAGTTCTTC. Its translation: CASSPRGETYNEQFF.